These T cell receptor beta chains were read from a single sample in a study of cytomegalovirus exposure and HLA in healthy donors. Sequencing was performed with immunoSEQ multiplex PCR; in TCRdb, only in-frame clones are kept and a portion is missing. The data hold fewer than 100,000 clones, with approximately 94% observed a single time. Source material: PBMCs. The receptors here all came from a woman between 18 and 30 years old in good health and CMV-seropositive. The CDR3 runs from the conserved cysteine through the conserved F or W. D genes are given only for firm matches. A row's size may be missing; if present it is once, few, many or a size class.

clone size	D gene	V gene	J gene	CDR3 protein	CDR3 DNA
once	.	TRBV6-6	TRBJ1-1	CASSYSSGEAFF	TGTGCCAGCAGTTATAGTTCAGGGGAAGCTTTCTTT
.	TRBD1	TRBV9	TRBJ2-7	CASSVEGQVYEQYF	TGTGCCAGCAGCGTAGAGGGACAGGTCTACGAGCAGTACTTC
.	.	TRBV28	TRBJ1-1	CASSPPGYRVRTEAFF	TGTGCCAGCAGTCCCCCAGGGTACAGGGTAAGAACTGAAGCTTTCTTT
once	TRBD1	TRBV5-1	TRBJ1-1	CASSRDRYTEAFF	TGCGCCAGCAGTCGGGACAGGTACACTGAAGCTTTCTTT
.	.	TRBV27	TRBJ1-3	CASRGLADTIYF	TGTGCCAGCAGAGGACTTGCAGACACCATATATTTT
few	.	TRBV30	TRBJ1-2	CAWSSGDLYGYTF	TGTGCCTGGAGCTCGGGGGACCTCTATGGCTACACCTTC
.	.	TRBV4-3	TRBJ2-7	CASSQGMAGGTYEQYF	TGCGCCAGCAGCCAAGGTATGGCAGGTGGTACCTACGAGCAGTACTTC
once	.	TRBV21-1	TRBJ2-3	CASSKGRGEWGLAGVDTQYF	TGTGCCAGCAGCAAAGGTCGCGGGGAATGGGGACTAGCGGGAGTAGATACGCAGTATTTT
.	.	TRBV19	TRBJ2-2	CASSSQQGSGELFF	TGTGCCAGTAGTTCTCAACAGGGCTCCGGGGAGCTGTTTTTT
.	.	TRBV28	TRBJ1-5	CASSLYSTASNQPQHF	TGTGCCAGCAGTTTATACTCGACAGCTAGCAATCAGCCCCAGCATTTT
.	TRBD1	TRBV18	TRBJ2-5	CASRTGPRETQYF	TGTGCCAGCCGGACAGGCCCGCGAGAGACCCAGTACTTC
.	TRBD2	TRBV7-2	TRBJ2-7	CASSPGLAGSYEQYF	TGTGCCAGCAGCCCAGGACTAGCGGGAAGCTACGAGCAGTACTTC
.	TRBD1	TRBV28	TRBJ1-5	CASIQPGQGNQPQHF	TGTGCCAGCATTCAACCGGGACAGGGCAATCAGCCCCAGCATTTT
.	.	TRBV5-1	TRBJ2-7	CASSLAQGRSYEQYF	TGCGCCAGCAGCTTGGCGCAGGGGAGATCCTACGAGCAGTACTTC
.	.	TRBV9	TRBJ1-1	CASSPGGQIEAFF	TGTGCCAGCAGCCCCGGGGGGCAAATTGAAGCTTTCTTT
.	.	TRBV10-3	TRBJ2-1	CAIRAQGGSSYNEQFF	TGTGCCATCAGGGCACAGGGAGGGAGCTCCTACAATGAGCAGTTCTTC